A selection of T cell receptor beta chains follows, all from one sample in a study of T cell responses to AZD1222 COVID-19 vaccine. Sequencing was performed with immunoSEQ multiplex PCR; in TCRdb, only in-frame clones are kept and a portion is missing. The sample has 75,000 to 95,000 clones, approximately 90% seen once. The source material was peripheral blood, sampled 28 days after the second AZD1222 dose. The receptors derive from an adult who received the AZD1222 COVID-19 vaccine. Both conserved end residues are part of each CDR3. The D gene is left open where the match is weak. Expanded clones are given a class, and other clones once, few, many or no size at all.

D gene	clone size	V gene	J gene	CDR3 DNA	CDR3 protein
-	-	TRBV10-3	TRBJ2-2	TGTGCCATCAGGATGGGCGGAGATTCCACCGGGGAGCTGTTTTTT	CAIRMGGDSTGELFF
-	-	TRBV7-8	TRBJ2-7	TGTGCCAGCAGTCCAACGCTTGGCAGCGCCTCCTACGAGCAGTACTTC	CASSPTLGSASYEQYF
-	-	TRBV7-6	TRBJ2-5	TGTGCCAGCAGCTCTTTCGGGGGGCTCGAGACCCAGTACTTC	CASSSFGGLETQYF
TRBD1	-	TRBV19	TRBJ1-1	TGTGCCAGTAGTCAAGGAGGACAGGTGAACACTGAAGCTTTCTTT	CASSQGGQVNTEAFF
-	-	TRBV7-8	TRBJ2-7	TGTGCCGTCAGCGACTGGGAGCAGTACTTC	CAVSDWEQYF
-	-	TRBV6-5	TRBJ1-5	TGTGCCAGCAGTTCTCAACCTGATAGCAATCAGCCCCAGCATTTT	CASSSQPDSNQPQHF
-	-	TRBV6-1	TRBJ1-5	TGTGCCAGCAGTGAGGGCGGATTCAATCAGCCCCAGCATTTT	CASSEGGFNQPQHF
TRBD2	-	TRBV7-3	TRBJ2-3	TGTGCCAGCAGCCAAGTAGCGGGGGGGCCCGCAGATACGCAGTATTTT	CASSQVAGGPADTQYF
-	-	TRBV14	TRBJ2-1	TGTGCCAGCAGCCAGAGGCGATCTACCTACAATGAGCAGTTCTTC	CASSQRRSTYNEQFF
-	-	TRBV10-2	TRBJ2-5	TGCGCCAGCAGTGATTCCCTACAAGAGACCCAGTACTTC	CASSDSLQETQYF
TRBD1	once	TRBV10-3	TRBJ1-1	TGTGCCATCAGTGAGTTGACAGGGGGCGGGGAAGCTTTCTTT	CAISELTGGGEAFF
-	once	TRBV6-5	TRBJ2-1	TGTGCCAGCAAGGCAGGGCCTCGGCCTGAGCAGTTCTTC	CASKAGPRPEQFF
-	-	TRBV6-6	TRBJ1-4	TGTGCCAGCAGTTACCCCGAGAAGGGTAATGAAAAACTGTTTTTT	CASSYPEKGNEKLFF
-	-	TRBV13	TRBJ1-4	TGTGCCAGCAGCTTATCTGGGGGCATCACTAATGAAAAACTGTTTTTT	CASSLSGGITNEKLFF
-	once	TRBV7-3	TRBJ2-1	TGTGCCAGCAGCTTAAACTCCCACAATGAGCAGTTCTTC	CASSLNSHNEQFF
TRBD1	-	TRBV24-1	TRBJ1-6	TGTGCCACCAGTGTGAGGGGGCCAACCTATAATTCACCCCTCCACTTT	CATSVRGPTYNSPLHF
-	-	TRBV24-1	TRBJ2-5	TGTGCCACCAGTGATGCTCTCGGTCGGACCCAGTACTTC	CATSDALGRTQYF
-	-	TRBV27	TRBJ2-1	TGTGCCAGCAGTCTCCAGGGCTCCTACAATGAGCAGTTCTTC	CASSLQGSYNEQFF
TRBD2	once	TRBV5-1	TRBJ2-5	TGCGCCAGCAGCTTGGCCGTAGCGGGGGGGCAAGAGACCCAGTACTTC	CASSLAVAGGQETQYF
TRBD1	-	TRBV7-9	TRBJ1-3	TGTGCCAGCAGCCAAGTACAGGGGGCAGCTGGAAACACCATATATTTT	CASSQVQGAAGNTIYF
-	-	TRBV2	TRBJ2-2	TGTGCCAGCAGTGGGAGGGGCAACACCGGGGAGCTGTTTTTT	CASSGRGNTGELFF
-	few	TRBV6-2/TRBV6-3	TRBJ1-5	TGTGCCAGCAGCGGAAGTGTTAGCAATCAGCCCCAGCATTTT	CASSGSVSNQPQHF
-	-	TRBV5-8	TRBJ1-3	TGTGCCAGCAGCCCCTCCCTAACGGTCTTTGGAAACACCATATATTTT	CASSPSLTVFGNTIYF
-	-	TRBV30	TRBJ2-5	TGTGCCTGGAGTGTAGGGGAGACCCAGTACTTC	CAWSVGETQYF
-	-	TRBV5-8	TRBJ1-1	TGTGCCAGCAGCTGGAGTGCAGCCATGAACACTGAAGCTTTCTTT	CASSWSAAMNTEAFF
-	-	TRBV7-9	TRBJ2-1	TGTGCCAGCAGCCCTGGTTTGGGGTCTAATGAGCAGTTCTTC	CASSPGLGSNEQFF
TRBD1	-	TRBV10-3	TRBJ2-1	TGTGCCATCAGTGACCGGGACAGGGGCTACAATGAGCAGTTCTTC	CAISDRDRGYNEQFF
-	-	TRBV6-5	TRBJ1-1	TGTGCCAGCAGTTATACACAGCCATACTCTGAAGCTTTCTTT	CASSYTQPYSEAFF
-	-	TRBV30	TRBJ1-1	TGTGCCTGGAGTGTAGGGGACGGTATAATGAACACTGAAGCTTTCTTT	CAWSVGDGIMNTEAFF
-	-	TRBV18	TRBJ1-1	TGTGCCAGCTCACCAGCCAGTAAGGCGGGGGAAGCTTTCTTT	CASSPASKAGEAFF
TRBD1	-	TRBV30	TRBJ1-1	TGTGCCTGGAGTCCCGGGACAGGCACTGAAGCTTTCTTT	CAWSPGTGTEAFF
TRBD2	-	TRBV4-3	TRBJ2-7	TGCGCCAGCAGCCAGATAGCGGGGGGGCCTGGTGAGCAGTACTTC	CASSQIAGGPGEQYF
-	-	TRBV4-1	TRBJ1-3	TGCGCCAGCAGCCCTAAGGGGGGTAGGGGTGGAAACACCATATATTTT	CASSPKGGRGGNTIYF
TRBD1	once	TRBV7-9	TRBJ2-7	TGTGCCAGCAGCTTCGGGACAGGGATTGAGGAGCAGTACTTC	CASSFGTGIEEQYF
TRBD1	-	TRBV7-2	TRBJ1-2	TGTGCCAGCAGCTTAGCGGTCACAGGGGGCCGCACGAGTAACTATGGCTACACCTTC	CASSLAVTGGRTSNYGYTF
-	-	TRBV29-1	TRBJ1-2	TGCAGCGTTGAACAGGGAGGGAATGGCTACACCTTC	CSVEQGGNGYTF
-	-	TRBV7-8	TRBJ1-4	TGTGCCAGCAGCTTATTGGGGCGGTCCCTCTTGAATGAAAAACTGTTTTTT	CASSLLGRSLLNEKLFF
-	-	TRBV15	TRBJ2-5	TGTGCCACCAGCGGAGACCTAGGCCCAGAGACCCAGTACTTC	CATSGDLGPETQYF
-	-	TRBV5-1	TRBJ1-1	TGCGCCAGCAGCTTGGGCCGGACCCCAAACACTGAAGCTTTCTTT	CASSLGRTPNTEAFF
-	-	TRBV19	TRBJ1-5	TGTGCCAGTACTATAAGGCGAGCTCAGCCCCAGCATTTT	CASTIRRAQPQHF
-	-	TRBV7-2	TRBJ1-5	TGTGCCAGCAGCCAAGGACGCAATCAGCCCCAGCATTTT	CASSQGRNQPQHF
-	-	TRBV7-3	TRBJ2-5	TGTGCCAGCAGCCCTCTGACTTCCGGGACCCAGTACTTC	CASSPLTSGTQYF
-	-	TRBV7-3	TRBJ2-2	TGTGCCAGCAGCCCCCTTATATCCCCCGGGGAGCTGTTTTTT	CASSPLISPGELFF
-	few	TRBV13	TRBJ2-3	TGTGCCAGCAGCTTAGGGGAGCCGGGGGCAGATACGCAGTATTTT	CASSLGEPGADTQYF
-	-	TRBV10-3	TRBJ2-2	TGTGCCATCAGCCGGAAGAAATCAAACACCGGGGAGCTGTTTTTT	CAISRKKSNTGELFF
TRBD1	-	TRBV5-1	TRBJ2-3	TGCGCCAGCAGCTTGGGTAAAAGGGGGCGCCTTGATACGCAGTATTTT	CASSLGKRGRLDTQYF
TRBD2	-	TRBV2	TRBJ2-5	TGTGCCACCCGACCGGGGGGGACGGAGACCCAGTACTTC	CATRPGGTETQYF
-	-	TRBV2	TRBJ2-7	TGTGCCACTGGATCCGAGAGCTCCTACGAGCAGTACTTC	CATGSESSYEQYF
-	-	TRBV5-4	TRBJ1-3	TGTGCCAGCAGCGGGGAAGTTCGCACTGGAAACACCATATATTTT	CASSGEVRTGNTIYF
-	few	TRBV27	TRBJ1-1	TGTGCCAGCAGTTACAAAGAGAACACTGAAGCTTTCTTT	CASSYKENTEAFF